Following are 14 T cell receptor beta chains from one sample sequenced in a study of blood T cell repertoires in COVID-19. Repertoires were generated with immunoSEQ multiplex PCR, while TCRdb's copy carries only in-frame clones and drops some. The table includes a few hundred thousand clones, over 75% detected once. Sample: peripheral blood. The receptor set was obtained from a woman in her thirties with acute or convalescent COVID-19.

The CDR3 loop reads CASSNYRDRIYEQYF. The CDR3 nucleotides read TGCGCCAGCAGCAACTACCGGGACAGAATCTACGAGCAGTACTTC. The rearrangement uses TRBV4-3 and TRBJ2-7, with 7 bases identical to TRBD1. This CDR3 is 15 amino acids long. V shed 5 bases, J shed 3 bases, and the junction held 10 bases outside the gene matches. CDR1 is LGHNA and CDR2 is YSLEER in the germline V gene.

This CDR3 reads CASSDQARQGNNSPLHF. CDR3 bases: TGTGCCAGCAGTGATCAAGCCCGACAGGGGAATAATTCACCCCTCCACTTT. The J gene is TRBJ1-6, the V gene TRBV6-2 or TRBV6-3; 8 bases map to TRBD1. CDR1 and CDR2 from the germline V gene are MNHEY and SVGEGT. Trimming removed 5 bases from V and 5 bases from J; junction bases left unmatched: 11. The CDR3 is 17 residues long.

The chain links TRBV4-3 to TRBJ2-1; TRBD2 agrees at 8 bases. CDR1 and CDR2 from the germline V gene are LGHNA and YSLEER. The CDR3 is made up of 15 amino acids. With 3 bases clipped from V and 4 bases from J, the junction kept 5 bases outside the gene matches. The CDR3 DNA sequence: TGCGCCAGCAGCCAGGAGGGACTAGGTTACAATGAGCAGTTCTTC. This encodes CASSQEGLGYNEQFF.

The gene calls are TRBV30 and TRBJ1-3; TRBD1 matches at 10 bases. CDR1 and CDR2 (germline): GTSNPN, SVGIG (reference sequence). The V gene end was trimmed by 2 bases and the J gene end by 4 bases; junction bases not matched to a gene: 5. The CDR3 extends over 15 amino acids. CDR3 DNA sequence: TGTGCCTGGAGTACGGGACAGGGGAGAGGAAACACCATATATTTT. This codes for CAWSTGQGRGNTIYF.

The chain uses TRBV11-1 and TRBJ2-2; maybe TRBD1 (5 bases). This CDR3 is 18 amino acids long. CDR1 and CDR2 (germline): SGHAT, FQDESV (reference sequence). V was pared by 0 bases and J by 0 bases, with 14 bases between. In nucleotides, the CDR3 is TGTGCCAGCAGCTTAGCGCGAACAGGCGAGGCGAACACCGGGGAGCTGTTTTTT. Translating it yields CASSLARTGEANTGELFF. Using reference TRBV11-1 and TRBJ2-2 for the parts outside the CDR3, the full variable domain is EAEVAQSPRYKITEKSQAVAFWCDPISGHATLYWYRQILGQGPELLVQFQDESVVDDSQLPKDRFSAERLKGVDSTLKIQPAELGDSAMYLCASSLARTGEANTGELFFGEGSRLTVL.

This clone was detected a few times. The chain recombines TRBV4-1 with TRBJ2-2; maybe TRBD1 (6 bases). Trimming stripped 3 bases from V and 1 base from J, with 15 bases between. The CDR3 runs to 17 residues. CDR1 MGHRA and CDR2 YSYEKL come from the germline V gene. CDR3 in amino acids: CASSHPGQGRNTGELFF. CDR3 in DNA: TGCGCCAGCAGCCACCCCGGGCAGGGGAGGAACACCGGGGAGCTGTTTTTT.

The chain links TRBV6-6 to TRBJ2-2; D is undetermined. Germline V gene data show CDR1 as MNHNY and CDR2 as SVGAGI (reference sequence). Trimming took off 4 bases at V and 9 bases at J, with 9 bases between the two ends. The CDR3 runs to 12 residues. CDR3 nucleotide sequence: TGTGCCAGCAGTTCTCAACACCGGGAGCTGTTTTTT. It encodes CASSSQHRELFF.

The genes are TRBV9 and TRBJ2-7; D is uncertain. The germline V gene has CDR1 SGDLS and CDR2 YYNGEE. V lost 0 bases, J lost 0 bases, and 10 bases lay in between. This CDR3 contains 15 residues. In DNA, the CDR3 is TGTGCCAGCAGCGTAGCGGCGGCGAGCTCCTACGAGCAGTACTTC. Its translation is CASSVAAASSYEQYF. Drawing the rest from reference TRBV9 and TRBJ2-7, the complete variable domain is DSGVTQTPKHLITATGQRVTLRCSPRSGDLSVYWYQQSLDQGLQFLIQYYNGEERAKGNILERFSAQQFPDLHSELNLSSLELGDSALYFCASSVAAASSYEQYFGPGTRLTVT.

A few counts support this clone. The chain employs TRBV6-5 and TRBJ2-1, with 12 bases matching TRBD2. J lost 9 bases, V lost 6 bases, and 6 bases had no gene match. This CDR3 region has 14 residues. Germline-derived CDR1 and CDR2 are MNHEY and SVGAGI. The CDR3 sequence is CASRPRLAGAEQFF. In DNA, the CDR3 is TGTGCCAGCAGACCACGACTAGCGGGAGCTGAGCAGTTCTTC.

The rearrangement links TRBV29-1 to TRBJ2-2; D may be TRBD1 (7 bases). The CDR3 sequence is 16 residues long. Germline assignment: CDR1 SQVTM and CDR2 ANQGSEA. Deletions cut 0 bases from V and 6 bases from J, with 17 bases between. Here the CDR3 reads CSVEDPGEGGPGELFF. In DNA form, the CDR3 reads TGCAGCGTTGAAGATCCGGGGGAAGGGGGCCCCGGGGAGCTGTTTTTT.

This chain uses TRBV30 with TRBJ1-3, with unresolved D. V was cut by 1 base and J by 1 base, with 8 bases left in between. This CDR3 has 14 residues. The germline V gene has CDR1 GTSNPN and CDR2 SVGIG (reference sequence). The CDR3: CAWSAVQSGNTIYF. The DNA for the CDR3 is TGTGCCTGGAGTGCCGTGCAGTCTGGAAACACCATATATTTT.

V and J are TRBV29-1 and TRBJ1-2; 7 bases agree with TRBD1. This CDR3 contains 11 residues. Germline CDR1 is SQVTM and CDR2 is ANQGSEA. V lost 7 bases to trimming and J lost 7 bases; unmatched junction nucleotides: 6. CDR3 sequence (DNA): TGCAGCGCTCAGGGGGACCGTGGCTACACCTTC. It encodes CSAQGDRGYTF.

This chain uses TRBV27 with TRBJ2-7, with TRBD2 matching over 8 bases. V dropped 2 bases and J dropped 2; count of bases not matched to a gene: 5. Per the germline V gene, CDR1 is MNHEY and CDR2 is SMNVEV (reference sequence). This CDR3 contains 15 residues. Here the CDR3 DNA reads TGTGCCAGCAGTTTACAGCTAGCGGGTACCTACGAGCAGTACTTC. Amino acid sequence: CASSLQLAGTYEQYF.

This CDR3 reads CASSHIAGAYEQYF. The CDR3 DNA is TGTGCCAGCAGTCACATAGCGGGAGCCTACGAGCAGTACTTC. The chain uses TRBV11-3 and TRBJ2-7; 9 positions agree with TRBD2. The CDR3 spans 14 residues. With V trimmed by 6 bases and J by 2 bases, 5 bases remained unmatched. Germline assignment: CDR1 SGHNT and CDR2 YENEEA.